These T cell receptor beta chains were read from a single sample in a study of blood T cell repertoires in COVID-19. Profiling relied on immunoSEQ multiplex PCR, and the TCRdb table lists in-frame clones only, not all of them. Of under 200,000 clones in the sample, roughly 93% were seen once. The sequenced sample was peripheral blood. The receptors shown here come from a man between 18 and 35 years old with COVID-19, enrolled during active disease. Both conserved end residues are part of each CDR3. Each record gives: clone size, D gene, J gene, V gene, CDR3 DNA, CDR3 protein. A D gene is named only where the DNA matches it firmly. Not all rows give a size; the values are once, few, many and, for expanded clones, a class.

-,TRBD1,TRBJ1-5,TRBV27,TGTGCCAGCAGACCACTCCAGACAGGGGGCCTGAGTCAGCCCCAGCATTTT,CASRPLQTGGLSQPQHF
-,TRBD1,TRBJ2-7,TRBV29-1,TGCAGCATGCGTGGGACAGGGTCCTACGAGCAGTACTTC,CSMRGTGSYEQYF
-,TRBD1,TRBJ2-7,TRBV4-3,TGCGCCAGCAGCCAATCCCACTCCGGGACAGGGAGAGACGAGCAGTACTTC,CASSQSHSGTGRDEQYF
-,-,TRBJ1-6,TRBV7-2,TGTGCCAGCAGCCCCCGTCGGGAGCTGGCTAATTCACCCCTCCACTTT,CASSPRRELANSPLHF
-,-,TRBJ1-6,TRBV5-1,TGCGCCAGCAGCTTGGGGACTAGTTATTCACCCCTCCACTTT,CASSLGTSYSPLHF
-,TRBD1,TRBJ1-5,TRBV28,TGTGCCAGCAGTTTTTACAGGGGGGTCCAGCCCCAGCATTTT,CASSFYRGVQPQHF
-,TRBD1,TRBJ1-5,TRBV6-2/TRBV6-3,TGTGCCAGCAGTTACCTCAGGGGGCATCAGCCCCAGCATTTT,CASSYLRGHQPQHF
-,-,TRBJ1-6,TRBV6-5,TGTGCCAGCAGAAGCGGGGGCCCAAATAATTCACCCCTCCACTTT,CASRSGGPNNSPLHF
once,-,TRBJ2-7,TRBV11-2,TGTGCCAGCAGCTTAGGATCAGGCCAGGACGAGCAGTACTTC,CASSLGSGQDEQYF
-,-,TRBJ2-7,TRBV6-2/TRBV6-3,TGTGCCAGCAGTTTGGTGGGGCGGGATTCCTACGAGCAGTACTTC,CASSLVGRDSYEQYF
-,TRBD2,TRBJ2-5,TRBV10-3,TGTGCCATAGGACTAGCGGGAGATGAGACCCAGTACTTC,CAIGLAGDETQYF
once,-,TRBJ1-1,TRBV6-5,TGTGCCAGCAGTAACTCTGGCCTTAGCGGCACTGAAGCTTTCTTT,CASSNSGLSGTEAFF
-,TRBD2,TRBJ2-7,TRBV28,TGTGCCAGCACCTCCAGACTAGCGGGAGAGGGGCTCTACGAGCAGTACTTC,CASTSRLAGEGLYEQYF
-,-,TRBJ2-7,TRBV7-6,TGTGCCAGCAGCAAAATCATTCTGGCTCAGGGGCCCACTTCTACCCCCTACGAGCAGTACTTC,CASSKIILAQGPTSTPYEQYF
-,TRBD2,TRBJ2-1,TRBV5-4,TGTGCCAGCAGCCTCCCCGGCCCCGGACTAGCGGGATCCTACAATGAGCAGTTCTTC,CASSLPGPGLAGSYNEQFF
once,-,TRBJ2-3,TRBV5-1,TGCGCCAGCAGCGATTCAGGGGGGGATACGCAGTATTTT,CASSDSGGDTQYF
-,-,TRBJ2-5,TRBV25-1,TGTGCCAGCAGGGGGGCTCGAGAGACCCAGTACTTC,CASRGARETQYF
-,-,TRBJ1-5,TRBV29-1,TGCAGCGTTGGTTTCAGGGGTGGTCAGCCCCAGCATTTT,CSVGFRGGQPQHF
-,-,TRBJ2-2,TRBV3-1/TRBV3-2,TGTGCCAGCAGTTTTCCGTTGACCGGGGAGCTGTTTTTT,CASSFPLTGELFF
-,TRBD2,TRBJ2-7,TRBV4-2,TGTGCCAGCAGCTACGGGACTAGCCCTGCCTTTATGGCCGAGCAGTACTTC,CASSYGTSPAFMAEQYF
-,TRBD2,TRBJ2-7,TRBV7-2,TGTGCCAGCAGCTTCCCTAGCGGCCCCTACGAGCAGTACTTC,CASSFPSGPYEQYF
-,-,TRBJ1-1,TRBV10-3,TGTGCCATCAGTGTGGGACTGGCGAACACTGAAGCTTTCTTT,CAISVGLANTEAFF
-,TRBD2,TRBJ2-7,TRBV10-2,TGCGCCGGAAGCAGGGGTAGCGGGAGTGTCCACGAGCAGTACTTC,CAGSRGSGSVHEQYF
-,TRBD2,TRBJ2-1,TRBV5-1,TGCGCCAGCAGCGCTGCTAGCGGGAGCTCCTACAATGAGCAGTTCTTC,CASSAASGSSYNEQFF
-,TRBD1,TRBJ2-1,TRBV12-3/TRBV12-4,TGTGCCAGCAGTTTGGGACAGGGTGGTGAGCAGTTCTTC,CASSLGQGGEQFF
-,-,TRBJ1-2,TRBV6-5,TGTGCCAGCAGTTACGCAGGCAATGGCTACACCTTC,CASSYAGNGYTF
-,TRBD1,TRBJ2-7,TRBV5-1,TGCGCCAGCAGCCTGGAGGGACAGGGCTCACTTTACGAGCAGTACTTC,CASSLEGQGSLYEQYF
-,TRBD2,TRBJ2-1,TRBV30,TGTGCCTGGAGTTCTCTAGCGGGTTACAATGAGCAGTTCTTC,CAWSSLAGYNEQFF
once,TRBD2,TRBJ2-1,TRBV9,TGTGCCAGCAGCGAACATCCATCGGGGGGGACCTCCTACAATGAGCAGTTCTTC,CASSEHPSGGTSYNEQFF
-,TRBD2,TRBJ2-1,TRBV2,TGTGCCAGCAGTGAGACCCCTAGCGGCACCTACAATGAGCAGTTCTTC,CASSETPSGTYNEQFF
-,-,TRBJ1-1,TRBV6-6,TGTGCCGGCGGTGGCAGCGGTGAAGCTTTCTTT,CAGGGSGEAFF
-,TRBD2,TRBJ2-1,TRBV7-9,TGTGCCAGCAGCTCGGGACTAGCGGGAACGAATGAGCAGTTCTTC,CASSSGLAGTNEQFF
-,-,TRBJ2-2,TRBV7-2,TGTGCCAGCAGAGTTCCTCAGGGAGGCACCGGGGAGCTGTTTTTT,CASRVPQGGTGELFF
-,TRBD2,TRBJ2-1,TRBV5-5,TGTGCCAGCAGCTTGTGGAGCGGGAGTGGGAATGAGCAGTTCTTC,CASSLWSGSGNEQFF
-,-,TRBJ1-4,TRBV4-3,TGCGCCAGCAGCCAATACCAGGGGAGGGGTGAAAAACTGCTTTTT,CASSQYQGRGEKLLF
-,-,TRBJ1-5,TRBV6-2/TRBV6-3,TGTGCCAGCAGTTACTCGAGGGCCTCCCAGCATTTT,CASSYSRASQHF
-,TRBD2,TRBJ2-4,TRBV3-1/TRBV3-2,TGTGCCAGCAGCCAGGGACTAGCGGGTCGAGCCAAAAACATTCAGTACTTC,CASSQGLAGRAKNIQYF
-,TRBD1,TRBJ2-7,TRBV28,TGTGCCAGCAGTTTACACACAGGGGGTCTGTCCTACGAGCAGTACTTC,CASSLHTGGLSYEQYF
-,TRBD2,TRBJ2-1,TRBV24-1,TGTGCCACCAGTGTATCGCCTGGGTCCGTGAATAGCGGGAGGGCCTGGGACTCCTACAATGAGCAGTTCTTC,CATSVSPGSVNSGRAWDSYNEQFF
-,TRBD1,TRBJ1-1,TRBV28,TGTGCCAGCGACTCCGGGACAGGGGCGGACACTGAAGCTTTCTTT,CASDSGTGADTEAFF
-,-,TRBJ1-5,TRBV5-6,TGTGCCAGCAGCTTAGGGGCTCAGCCCCAGCATTTT,CASSLGAQPQHF
-,TRBD1,TRBJ2-7,TRBV9,TGTGCCAGCAGCTGGGACAGCTCCTACGAGCAGTACTTC,CASSWDSSYEQYF
-,-,TRBJ1-2,TRBV10-3,TGTGCCACCTTTGACCCCAGGGATAACTATGGCTACACCTTC,CATFDPRDNYGYTF
-,TRBD2,TRBJ2-1,TRBV4-2,TGTGCCAGCAGCCAGGGGGGGACTCAGGCTTTCTTGCAGTTCTTC,CASSQGGTQAFLQFF
-,TRBD1,TRBJ1-5,TRBV6-5,TGTGCCAGCTCACGGACAGGGCCCAATCAGCCCCAGCATTTT,CASSRTGPNQPQHF
-,TRBD1,TRBJ2-7,TRBV5-6,TGTGCCAGCAGCTCCCCCGGGACAGGGCGGGAGCAGTACTTC,CASSSPGTGREQYF
-,-,TRBJ2-1,TRBV27,TGTGCCAGCAGTTACGGGACTTACAATGAGCAGTTCTTC,CASSYGTYNEQFF
once,TRBD2,TRBJ2-1,TRBV28,TGTGCCAGCCTAGGGACTAGCGGGAATCCAGTCTCCTACAATGAGCAGTTCTTC,CASLGTSGNPVSYNEQFF
-,TRBD1,TRBJ1-1,TRBV28,TGTGCCAGCAGCCCTGCAACAGGGGGCACTGAAGCTTTCTTT,CASSPATGGTEAFF
-,TRBD1,TRBJ1-2,TRBV25-1,TGTGCCAGCAGCGGACAGGCCTACTATGGCTACACCTTC,CASSGQAYYGYTF
-,-,TRBJ2-7,TRBV20-1,TGCAGTGCGGGGAGCTCCTACGAGCAGTACTTC,CSAGSSYEQYF
-,-,TRBJ1-2,TRBV11-2,TGTGCCAGCAGCTCTTCGAGAGGGCGGAACTATGGCTACACCTTC,CASSSSRGRNYGYTF